A single sample is the source of the 23 T cell receptor beta chains below, sequenced in a study of regulatory T cells in long-lasting Graves disease. Sequencing libraries for TCR beta were prepared with iRepertoire HTBI primers and Arm-PCR of CDR3 regions. TCRdb re-analysed the multiplex PCR reads in MiXCR, keeping a single row per CDR3 protein. This sample has about 530,000 distinct CDR3 sequences, with about 16% found just once. The time point: newly diagnosed GD, antithyroid drugs for less than 3 months. After RNA was extracted from PBMCs, the TCR library was made from it. The data also belong to a second study, concerning T cells in Graves' hyperthyroidism and ophthalmopathy.

The input for sequencing was peripheral blood mononuclear cells (PBMCs), taken at new diagnosis, from a patient treated with antithyroid drugs. These receptors were obtained from a woman aged 35-60 years with Graves disease.

V gene TRBV5-1 combines with J gene TRBJ1-4; D is possibly TRBD1 (5 bases). The CDR3 covers 14 residues. The V and J ends lost 4 bases and 8 bases respectively, with 15 bases between them. CDR1 and CDR2 (germline): SGHRS, YFSETQ. The CDR3: CASSPTGPGEKLFF. The CDR3 nucleotides read TGCGCCAGCAGCCCTACAGGTCCGGGAGAAAAACTGTTTTTT. Full variable domain (rest looked up from reference TRBV5-1 and TRBJ1-4): KAGVTQTPRYLIKTRGQQVTLSCSPISGHRSVSWYQQTPGQGLQFLFEYFSETQRNKGNFPGRFSGRQFSNSRSEMNVSTLELGDSALYLCASSPTGPGEKLFFGSGTQLSVL.

This clonotype was counted ten times or more. CDR3 residues: CASSEVQVGEKLFF. The CDR3 nucleotides are TGTGCCAGCAGTGAAGTCCAGGTCGGGGAAAAACTGTTTTTT. This chain connects TRBV2 to TRBJ1-4; D gene ambiguous. This CDR3 region has 14 residues. The germline V gene encodes CDR1 SNHLY and CDR2 FYNNEI. Trimming stripped 1 base from V and 8 bases from J, with 11 bases between.

The chain couples TRBV5-1 to TRBJ2-1, with 12 bases aligning to TRBD2. Germline lookup yields CDR1 SGHRS and CDR2 YFSETQ. Trimming removed 1 base from V and 0 bases from J; junction bases left unmatched: 5. The CDR3 length is 18 residues. The CDR3 bases are TGCGCCAGCAGCTTGTACTCTAGCGGGGGGGCCTCCTACAATGAGCAGTTCTTC. Protein product: CASSLYSSGGASYNEQFF.

The rearrangement links TRBV9 to TRBJ1-1; perhaps TRBD1 as D (5 bases). The CDR3 runs 14 residues. CDR1 SGDLS and CDR2 YYNGEE come from the germline V gene. V was trimmed by 0 bases and J by 1 base, leaving 7 bases between them. In DNA, the CDR3 is TGTGCCAGCAGCGTAGGAGACAGGAACACTGAAGCTTTCTTT. Its protein product is CASSVGDRNTEAFF.

V and J are TRBV6-1 and TRBJ1-2; D unclear. Germline CDR1 and CDR2: MNHNS and SASEGT. The length of the CDR3 is 12 residues. V lost 5 bases to trimming and J lost 3 bases, with 7 bases between them. The CDR3 coding sequence is TGTGCCAGCAGTCCCAGCTACTATGGCTACACCTTC. Translated: CASSPSYYGYTF.

This clonotype has at least ten counts. This chain joins TRBV5-1 and TRBJ2-7; 8 bases are shared with TRBD1. The V gene end was trimmed by 0 bases and the J gene end by 5 bases; junction bases not matched to a gene: 4. Germline CDR1 and CDR2: SGHRS and YFSETQ. The CDR3 loop spans 14 amino acids. The CDR3 DNA is TGCGCCAGCAGCTTGGGGCAGGGGGCTGACGAGCAGTACTTC. Its translation: CASSLGQGADEQYF.

V and J are TRBV11-3 and TRBJ2-2; 10 bases fit TRBD2. Germline V lookup: CDR1 SGHNT, CDR2 YENEEA. The CDR3 runs to 17 residues. V shed 5 bases and J 1 base; nucleotides not matched to a gene: 7. For the CDR3, the DNA is TGTGCCAGCAGCCCCGTGACTAGCGGGTGGAACACCGGGGAGCTGTTTTTT. Protein: CASSPVTSGWNTGELFF.

This clonotype was detected only a few times. The chain joins TRBV18 to TRBJ2-7, with TRBD2 identical over 7 bases. Germline CDR1 KGHSH, CDR2 LQKENI. CDR3 length: 16 amino acids. The V gene end was trimmed by 1 base and the J gene end by 3 bases; junction bases not matched to a gene: 9. CDR3 DNA sequence: TGTGCCAGCTCACCACTGAGCACGGGAGGCGACTACGAGCAGTACTTC. This encodes CASSPLSTGGDYEQYF.

This clonotype was observed at least ten times. The chain employs TRBV5-4 and TRBJ2-1, with TRBD1 matching 9 bases. V was clipped by 2 bases and J by 8 bases; unmatched bases: 8. Germline lookup yields CDR1 SGHNT and CDR2 YYREEE (reference sequence). The CDR3 runs to 15 residues. The CDR3 coding sequence is TGTGCCAGCAGCTTCCCCGGGACAGGGACCGATGAGCAGTTCTTC. It yields the protein CASSFPGTGTDEQFF.

As for this clonotype: A much larger clone differs by one base, so this may be a read error. The rearrangement uses TRBV3-1 and TRBJ1-2; no clear D. The CDR3 length is 15 residues. CDR1 and CDR2 from the germline V gene are LGHDT and YNNKEL (reference sequence). The ends were cut back, 2 bases at V and 6 bases at J, with 16 bases in the middle. The CDR3 DNA follows: TGTGCCAGCAGCCAAATGGGCAGGCCGGTGGATGGCTACACCTTC. The encoded protein is CASSQMGRPVDGYTF.

This clonotype was seen many times. The V and J genes are TRBV28 and TRBJ2-7; D is perhaps TRBD1 (6 bases). V was clipped by 8 bases and J by 6 bases, with 14 bases between them. Looked up from germline, CDR1 is MDHEN and CDR2 is SYDVKM. The CDR3 loop spans 12 amino acids. CDR3 bases: TGTGCCAGCCAGGACAGCTTCCTCGAGCAGTACTTC. This sequence encodes CASQDSFLEQYF. The full variable domain, rest sourced from reference TRBV28 and TRBJ2-7, is DVKVTQSSRYLVKRTGEKVFLECVQDMDHENMFWYRQDPGLGLRLIYFSYDVKMKEKGDIPEGYSVSREKKERFSLILESASTNQTSMYLCASQDSFLEQYFGPGTRLTVT.

This clonotype was seen a handful of times. This chain uses TRBV19 with TRBJ1-5; perhaps TRBD1 as D (6 bases). With 8 bases removed from V and 2 bases from J, the gap between germline ends came to 16 bases. Germline lookup yields CDR1 LNHDA and CDR2 SQIVND (reference sequence). The CDR3 has 15 amino acids. Here the CDR3 reads CASRETGSGNQPQHF. The CDR3 nucleotides are TGTGCCAGTCGAGAGACAGGCTCGGGCAATCAGCCCCAGCATTTT. Full variable domain (outside the CDR3, taken from reference TRBV19 and TRBJ1-5): DGGITQSPKYLFRKEGQNVTLSCEQNLNHDAMYWYRQDPGQGLRLIYYSQIVNDFQKGDIAEGYSVSREKKESFPLTVTSAQKNPTAFYLCASRETGSGNQPQHFGDGTRLSIL.

This clonotype was detected ten times or more. The V and J genes are TRBV2 and TRBJ1-5; D remains ambiguous. The CDR3 contains 13 residues. Germline loops: CDR1 SNHLY, CDR2 FYNNEI. V lost 7 bases to trimming and J lost 2 bases, with 9 bases between them. CDR3: CASKGTGNQPQHF. The CDR3 nucleotides read TGTGCCAGCAAGGGTACGGGCAATCAGCCCCAGCATTTT.

In this sample, this clonotype turned up many times. The chain uses TRBV12-3 or TRBV12-4 and TRBJ2-2; 7 nucleotides line up with TRBD1. After removal of 8 bases from V and 4 bases from J, the junction contained 4 bases not matched to a gene. CDR3 length: 13 amino acids. The CDR3 loop reads CASLTGRTGELFF. For the CDR3, the DNA is TGTGCCAGCCTGACAGGGCGCACCGGGGAGCTGTTTTTT.

Here the CDR3 DNA reads TGTGCCAGCAGTCCGAACAGCAACGAGCAGTACTTC. Its translation: CASSPNSNEQYF. The chain combines TRBV12-3 or TRBV12-4 with TRBJ2-7; D not resolved. V was shortened by 5 bases and J by 5 bases, with 10 bases between the two germline ends. The CDR3 covers 12 residues.

The table lists this clonotype with many counts. CDR3 sequence (DNA): TGCGCCAGCAGCCGAGCCGGGACCCGAAGCACAGATACGCAGTATTTT. Amino acid sequence: CASSRAGTRSTDTQYF. The rearrangement links TRBV5-1 to TRBJ2-3; D is tentatively TRBD1 or TRBD2 (5 bases each). The germline V gene has CDR1 SGHRS and CDR2 YFSETQ. The length of the CDR3 is 16 residues. V was pared by 4 bases and J by 0 bases, with 15 bases between. The whole variable domain, remainder taken from reference TRBV5-1 and TRBJ2-3, is KAGVTQTPRYLIKTRGQQVTLSCSPISGHRSVSWYQQTPGQGLQFLFEYFSETQRNKGNFPGRFSGRQFSNSRSEMNVSTLELGDSALYLCASSRAGTRSTDTQYFGPGTRLTVL.

The chain carries TRBV19 and TRBJ1-1; D gene ambiguous. CDR1 is LNHDA, CDR2 SQIVND, per germline (reference sequence). V lost 1 base and J lost 2, with 11 bases in between. The CDR3 length is 15 residues. CDR3 nucleotides: TGTGCCAGTAGTATAGGAACAGCAACTAACACTGAAGCTTTCTTT. Translating gives CASSIGTATNTEAFF.

This clonotype was seen more than once but under ten times. The chain links TRBV19 to TRBJ2-7; 8 nucleotides line up with TRBD1. The CDR3 consists of 14 residues. V lost 3 bases, J lost 2 bases, and 3 bases stayed unmatched. Germline V gene lookup returns CDR1 LNHDA and CDR2 SQIVND (reference sequence). For the CDR3, the DNA is TGTGCCAGTAGTATCGGGACAGGTCCCTACGAGCAGTACTTC. Translation: CASSIGTGPYEQYF.

This rearrangement joins TRBV19 to TRBJ1-1; 10 positions match TRBD1. The CDR3 spans 17 residues. V lost 6 bases to trimming and J lost 3 bases; unmatched junction nucleotides: 13. In germline, CDR1 is LNHDA, CDR2 SQIVND (reference sequence). The CDR3 nucleotides are TGTGCCAGTAGGTCTATCTGGACAGGGGGTTATGACACTGAAGCTTTCTTT. This codes for CASRSIWTGGYDTEAFF.

This clonotype was detected many times. The chain uses TRBV28 and TRBJ2-3, with no clear D. The CDR3 is 14 amino acids. Germline V lookup: CDR1 MDHEN, CDR2 SYDVKM. Trimming left V 3 bases short and J 0 bases short, with 7 bases between. CDR3 loop: CASSFRSSTDTQYF. DNA for the CDR3: TGTGCCAGCAGTTTTCGAAGTAGCACAGATACGCAGTATTTT.

The rearrangement links TRBV6-2 or TRBV6-3 to TRBJ2-5, with 8 nucleotides matching TRBD2. V shed 4 bases and J 5 bases; nucleotides not matched to a gene: 9. The CDR3 totals 15 residues. Germline CDR1 MNHEY, CDR2 SVGEGT. The CDR3 loop reads CASSFSRGGFETQYF. The CDR3 DNA reads as TGTGCCAGCAGTTTCTCCCGCGGGGGGTTTGAGACCCAGTACTTC.

The chain links TRBV5-1 to TRBJ1-4; D is unclear. Germline values: CDR1 SGHRS, CDR2 YFSETQ. This CDR3 contains 14 residues. Trimming left V 5 bases short and J 4 bases short, with 12 bases between. CDR3 residues: CASSPGADNEKLFF. CDR3 nucleotide sequence: TGCGCCAGCAGTCCGGGAGCCGATAATGAAAAACTGTTTTTT.

This clonotype was observed many times. This chain connects TRBV7-9 to TRBJ2-1, with 7 bases aligning to TRBD1. Germline CDR1 is SEHNR and CDR2 is FQNEAQ (reference sequence). V lost 4 bases, J lost 5 bases, and 5 bases stayed unmatched. This CDR3 region has 14 residues. Here the CDR3 reads CASSSAGTDNEQFF. CDR3 sequence (DNA): TGTGCCAGCAGCTCGGCCGGGACAGACAATGAGCAGTTCTTC. The full variable domain, its missing parts supplied by reference TRBV7-9 and TRBJ2-1, is DTGVSQNPRHKITKRGQNVTFRCDPISEHNRLYWYRQTLGQGPEFLTYFQNEAQLEKSRLLSDRFSAERPKGSFSTLEIQRTEQGDSAMYLCASSSAGTDNEQFFGPGTRLTVL.